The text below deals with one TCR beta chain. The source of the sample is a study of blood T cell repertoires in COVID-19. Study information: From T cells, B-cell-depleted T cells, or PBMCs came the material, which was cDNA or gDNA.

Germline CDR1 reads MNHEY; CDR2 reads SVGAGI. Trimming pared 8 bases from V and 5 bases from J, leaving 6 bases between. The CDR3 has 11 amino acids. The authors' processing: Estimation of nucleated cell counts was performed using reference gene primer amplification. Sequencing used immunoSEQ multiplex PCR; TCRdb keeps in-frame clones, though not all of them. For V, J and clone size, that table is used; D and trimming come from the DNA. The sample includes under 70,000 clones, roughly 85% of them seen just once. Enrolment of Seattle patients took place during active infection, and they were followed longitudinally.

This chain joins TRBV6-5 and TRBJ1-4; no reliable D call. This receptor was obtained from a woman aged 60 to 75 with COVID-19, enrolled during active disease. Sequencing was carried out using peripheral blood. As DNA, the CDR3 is TGTGCCAGCGACTGGAATGAAAAACTGTTTTTT. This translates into CASDWNEKLFF.